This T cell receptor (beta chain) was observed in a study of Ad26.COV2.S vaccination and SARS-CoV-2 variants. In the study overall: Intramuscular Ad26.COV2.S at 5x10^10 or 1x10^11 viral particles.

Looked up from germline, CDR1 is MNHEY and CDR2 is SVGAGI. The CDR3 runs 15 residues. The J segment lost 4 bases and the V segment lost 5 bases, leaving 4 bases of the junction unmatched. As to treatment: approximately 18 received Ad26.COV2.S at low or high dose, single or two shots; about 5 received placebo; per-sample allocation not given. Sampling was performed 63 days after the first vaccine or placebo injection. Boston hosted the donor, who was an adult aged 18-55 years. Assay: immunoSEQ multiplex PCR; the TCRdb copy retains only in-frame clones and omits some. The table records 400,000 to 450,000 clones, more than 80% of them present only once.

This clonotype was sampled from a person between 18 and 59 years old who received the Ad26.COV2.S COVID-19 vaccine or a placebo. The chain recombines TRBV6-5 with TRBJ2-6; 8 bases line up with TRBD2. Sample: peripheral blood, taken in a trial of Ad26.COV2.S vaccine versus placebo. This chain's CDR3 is CASSPGGAGANVLTF. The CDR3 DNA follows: TGTGCCAGCAGTCCCGGGGGGGCCGGGGCCAACGTCCTGACTTTC.